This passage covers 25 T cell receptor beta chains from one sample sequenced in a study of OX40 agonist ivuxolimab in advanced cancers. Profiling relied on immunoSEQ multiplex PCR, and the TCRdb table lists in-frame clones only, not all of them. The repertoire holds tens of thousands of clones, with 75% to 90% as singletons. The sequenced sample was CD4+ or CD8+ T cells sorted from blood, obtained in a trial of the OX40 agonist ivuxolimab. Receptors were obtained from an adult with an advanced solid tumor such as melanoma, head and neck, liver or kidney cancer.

The CDR3 DNA reads as TGTGCCAGCCACGAACAGGGGGCGGGCACAGATACGCAGTATTTT. Amino acids: CASHEQGAGTDTQYF. This chain joins TRBV6-6 and TRBJ2-3; 9 bases match TRBD1. The germline CDR1 and CDR2 sequences are MNHNY and SVGAGI (reference sequence). Unmatched junction bases numbered 7, after V lost 8 bases and J lost 1 base. The CDR3 contains 15 residues.

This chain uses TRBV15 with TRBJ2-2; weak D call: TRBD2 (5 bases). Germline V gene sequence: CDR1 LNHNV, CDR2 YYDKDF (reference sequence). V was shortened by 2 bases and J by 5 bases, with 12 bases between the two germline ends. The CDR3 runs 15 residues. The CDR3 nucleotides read TGTGCCACCAGCAGAACGGCCCCGGGGACCGGGGAGCTGTTTTTT. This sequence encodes CATSRTAPGTGELFF.

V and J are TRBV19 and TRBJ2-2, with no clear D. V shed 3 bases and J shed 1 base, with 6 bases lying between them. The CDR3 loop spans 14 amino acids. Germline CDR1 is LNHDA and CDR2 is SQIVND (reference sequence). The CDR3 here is CASSIGQNTGELFF. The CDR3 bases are TGTGCCAGTAGTATTGGCCAGAACACCGGGGAGCTGTTTTTT.

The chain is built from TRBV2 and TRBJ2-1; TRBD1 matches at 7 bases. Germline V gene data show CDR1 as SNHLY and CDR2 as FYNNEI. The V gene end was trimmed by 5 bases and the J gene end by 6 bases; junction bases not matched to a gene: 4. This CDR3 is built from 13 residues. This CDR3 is CASSSPGGNEQFF. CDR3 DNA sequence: TGTGCCAGCAGTTCCCCAGGGGGCAATGAGCAGTTCTTC.

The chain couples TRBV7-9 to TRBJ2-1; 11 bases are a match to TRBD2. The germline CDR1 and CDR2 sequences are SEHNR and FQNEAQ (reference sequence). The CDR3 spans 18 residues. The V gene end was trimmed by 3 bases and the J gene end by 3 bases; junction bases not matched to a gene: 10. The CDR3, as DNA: TGTGCCAGCAGCTTCCCACCACCCGGGACTAGCGGCTACAATGAGCAGTTCTTC. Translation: CASSFPPPGTSGYNEQFF.

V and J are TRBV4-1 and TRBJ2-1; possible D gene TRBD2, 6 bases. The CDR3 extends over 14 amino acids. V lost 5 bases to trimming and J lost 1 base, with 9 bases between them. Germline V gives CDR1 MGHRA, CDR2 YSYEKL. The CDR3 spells CASSGRQSYNEQFF. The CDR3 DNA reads TGCGCCAGCAGCGGGAGGCAATCCTACAATGAGCAGTTCTTC.

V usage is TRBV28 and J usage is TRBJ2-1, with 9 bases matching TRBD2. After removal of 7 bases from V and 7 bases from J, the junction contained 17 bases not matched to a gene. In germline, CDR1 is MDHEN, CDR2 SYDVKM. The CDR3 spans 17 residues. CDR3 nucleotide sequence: TGTGCCAGCACCCCCGCGGGAGTAGCGGGAGTAAAGAATGAGCAGTTCTTC. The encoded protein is CASTPAGVAGVKNEQFF.

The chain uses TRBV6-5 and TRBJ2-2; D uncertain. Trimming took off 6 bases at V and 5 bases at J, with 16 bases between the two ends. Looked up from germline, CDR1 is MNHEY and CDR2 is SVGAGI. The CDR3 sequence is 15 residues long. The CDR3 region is CASSPSWSWTGELFF. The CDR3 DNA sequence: TGTGCCAGCAGCCCTTCCTGGTCGTGGACCGGGGAGCTGTTTTTT.

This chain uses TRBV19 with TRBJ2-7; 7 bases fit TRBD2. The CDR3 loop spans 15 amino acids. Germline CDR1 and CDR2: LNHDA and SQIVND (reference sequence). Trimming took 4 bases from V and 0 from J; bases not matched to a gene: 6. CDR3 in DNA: TGTGCCAGTAGTACCCGGACTAGTTTCTCCTACGAGCAGTACTTC. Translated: CASSTRTSFSYEQYF.

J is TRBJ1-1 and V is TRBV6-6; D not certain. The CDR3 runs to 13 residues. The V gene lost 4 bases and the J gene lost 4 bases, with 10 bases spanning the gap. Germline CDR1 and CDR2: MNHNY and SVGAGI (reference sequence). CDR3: CASSSASGTEAFF. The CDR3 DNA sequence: TGTGCCAGCAGTTCAGCATCTGGCACTGAAGCTTTCTTT.

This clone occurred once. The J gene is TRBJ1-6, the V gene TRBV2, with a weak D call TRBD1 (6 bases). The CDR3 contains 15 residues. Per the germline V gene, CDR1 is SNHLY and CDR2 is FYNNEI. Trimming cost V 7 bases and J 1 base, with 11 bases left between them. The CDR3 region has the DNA TGTGCCAGCATCCGCCAGGGGTCCTATAATTCACCCCTCCACTTT. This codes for CASIRQGSYNSPLHF.

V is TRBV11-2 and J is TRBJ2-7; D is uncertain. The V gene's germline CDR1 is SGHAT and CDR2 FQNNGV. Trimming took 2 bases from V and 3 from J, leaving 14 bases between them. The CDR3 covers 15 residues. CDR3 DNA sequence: TGTGCCAGCAGCTTAATGGTAGGCAGTCTCTACGAGCAGTACTTC. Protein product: CASSLMVGSLYEQYF.

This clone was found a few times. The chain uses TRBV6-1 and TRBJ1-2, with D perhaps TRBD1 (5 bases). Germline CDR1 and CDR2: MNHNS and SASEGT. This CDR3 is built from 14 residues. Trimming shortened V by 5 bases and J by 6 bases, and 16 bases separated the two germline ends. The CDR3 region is CASSLGQGWDGYTF. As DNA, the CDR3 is TGTGCCAGCAGTCTTGGGCAGGGCTGGGATGGCTACACCTTC.

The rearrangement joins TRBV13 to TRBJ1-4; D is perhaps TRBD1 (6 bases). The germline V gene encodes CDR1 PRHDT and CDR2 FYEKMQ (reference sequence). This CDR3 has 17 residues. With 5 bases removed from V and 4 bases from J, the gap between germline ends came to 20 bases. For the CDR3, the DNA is TGTGCCAGCAGCCAAATAAGCGACAGGCCCCATAATGAAAAACTGTTTTTT. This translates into CASSQISDRPHNEKLFF.

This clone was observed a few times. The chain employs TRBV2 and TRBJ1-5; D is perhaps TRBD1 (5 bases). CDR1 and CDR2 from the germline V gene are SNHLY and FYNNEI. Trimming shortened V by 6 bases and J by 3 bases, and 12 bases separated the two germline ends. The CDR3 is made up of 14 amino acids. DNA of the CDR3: TGTGCCAGCAGCAGGGACCGAAACAATCAGCCCCAGCATTTT. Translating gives CASSRDRNNQPQHF.

CDR3 DNA sequence: TGCGCCAGCAGCTTGGATCCTAGCGGGGTAGGCAATGAGCAGTTCTTC. Protein sequence: CASSLDPSGVGNEQFF. V usage is TRBV5-1 and J usage is TRBJ2-1; TRBD2 aligns across 9 bases. This CDR3 contains 16 residues. CDR1 and CDR2 (germline): SGHRS, YFSETQ. V lost 0 bases, J lost 6 bases, and 7 bases stayed unmatched.

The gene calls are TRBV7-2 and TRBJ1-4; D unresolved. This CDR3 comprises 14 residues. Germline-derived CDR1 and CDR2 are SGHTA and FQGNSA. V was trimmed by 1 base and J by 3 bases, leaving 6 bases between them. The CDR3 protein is CASSLGLSNEKLFF. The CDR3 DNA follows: TGTGCCAGCAGCTTAGGTTTATCTAATGAAAAACTGTTTTTT.

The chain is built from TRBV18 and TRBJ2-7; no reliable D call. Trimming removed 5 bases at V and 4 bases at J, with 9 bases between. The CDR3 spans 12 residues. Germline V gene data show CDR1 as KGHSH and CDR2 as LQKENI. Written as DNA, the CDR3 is TGTGCCAGCTCAGAATCATTGTACGAGCAGTACTTC. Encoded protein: CASSESLYEQYF.

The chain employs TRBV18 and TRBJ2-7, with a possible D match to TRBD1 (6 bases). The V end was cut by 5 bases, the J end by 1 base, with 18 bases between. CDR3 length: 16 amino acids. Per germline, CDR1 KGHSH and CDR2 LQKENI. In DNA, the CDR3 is TGTGCCAGCTCAAGCGACAGGTTAAGGGTTTCCTACGAGCAGTACTTC. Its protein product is CASSSDRLRVSYEQYF.

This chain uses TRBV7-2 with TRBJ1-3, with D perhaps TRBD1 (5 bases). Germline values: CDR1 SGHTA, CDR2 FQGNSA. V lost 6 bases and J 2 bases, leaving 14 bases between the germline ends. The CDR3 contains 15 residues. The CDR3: CASSLLVGPGNTIYF. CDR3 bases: TGTGCCAGCAGTTTGTTGGTGGGACCTGGAAACACCATATATTTT.

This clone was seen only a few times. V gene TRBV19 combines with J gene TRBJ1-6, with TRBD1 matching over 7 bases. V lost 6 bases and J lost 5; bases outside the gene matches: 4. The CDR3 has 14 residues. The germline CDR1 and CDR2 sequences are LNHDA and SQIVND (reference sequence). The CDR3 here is CASSDTGDNSPLHF. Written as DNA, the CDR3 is TGTGCCAGTAGCGATACAGGGGATAATTCACCCCTCCACTTT.

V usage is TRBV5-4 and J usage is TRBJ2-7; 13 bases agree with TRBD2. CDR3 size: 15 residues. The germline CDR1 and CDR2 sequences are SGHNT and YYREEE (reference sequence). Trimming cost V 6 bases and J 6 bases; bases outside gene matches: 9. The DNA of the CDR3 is TGTGCCAGCAACACGATGGGACTAGCGGGACCCGAGCAGTACTTC. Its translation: CASNTMGLAGPEQYF.

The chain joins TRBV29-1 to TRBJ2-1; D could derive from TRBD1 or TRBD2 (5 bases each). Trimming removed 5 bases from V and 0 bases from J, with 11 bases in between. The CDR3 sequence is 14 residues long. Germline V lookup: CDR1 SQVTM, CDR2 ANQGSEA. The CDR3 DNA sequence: TGCAGCGTTCGGGACGGCAGCTCCTACAATGAGCAGTTCTTC. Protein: CSVRDGSSYNEQFF.

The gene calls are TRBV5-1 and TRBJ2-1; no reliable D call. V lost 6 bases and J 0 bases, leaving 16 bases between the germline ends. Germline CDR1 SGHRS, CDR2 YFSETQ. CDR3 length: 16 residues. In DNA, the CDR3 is TGCGCCAGCACCCTGTCCGGGTCGGGCTCCTACAATGAGCAGTTCTTC. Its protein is CASTLSGSGSYNEQFF. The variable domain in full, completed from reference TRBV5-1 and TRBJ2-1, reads KAGVTQTPRYLIKTRGQQVTLSCSPISGHRSVSWYQQTPGQGLQFLFEYFSETQRNKGNFPGRFSGRQFSNSRSEMNVSTLELGDSALYLCASTLSGSGSYNEQFFGPGTRLTVL.

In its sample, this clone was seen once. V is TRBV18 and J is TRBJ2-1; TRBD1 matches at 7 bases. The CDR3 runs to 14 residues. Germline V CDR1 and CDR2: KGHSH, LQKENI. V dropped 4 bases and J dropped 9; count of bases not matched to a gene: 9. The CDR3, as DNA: TGTGCCAGCTCACTAACCGAACAGGGGTTTGAGCAGTTCTTC. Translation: CASSLTEQGFEQFF.